This TCR beta chain was profiled in a study of beta chain features in type 1 diabetes. It was one heparinised blood draw, averaging approximately 100 mL, that each donor gave. Sorting produced populations that all topped 95% purity. A word on this clone: Antigen specificity is unknown.

The CDR3 is 14 residues long. Germline CDR1 reads MNHNY; CDR2 reads SVGAGI (reference sequence). V lost 0 bases to trimming and J lost 7 bases; unmatched junction nucleotides: 4. The study reverse transcribed the entire isolated RNA, so it sequenced expressed TCRB transcripts. Sequencing used immunoSEQ multiplex PCR; TCRdb keeps in-frame clones, though not all of them. The data hold roughly 180,000 clones, with approximately 7.9% observed a single time. Study-wide results and limits: All four CD4+ subsets of Type 1 diabetes patients contained TCRB CDR3s that were moderately but significantly shorter.

The sequenced material came from central memory CD4+ T cells from blood. The V gene is TRBV6-6, the J gene TRBJ1-2; 8 bases are a match to TRBD1. The clonotype originates from a man younger than 35 with type 1 diabetes. The DNA of the CDR3 is TGTGCCAGCAGTTACTCTCCAGGGGGCGGTGGCTACACCTTC. Protein sequence: CASSYSPGGGGYTF.